This T cell receptor beta chain came from a study of lymphopenia after photon versus proton radiotherapy (dated by TCRdb to 2018 to 2020). For the wider study: Photon and proton radiation therapy were compared by the study for their immunological effects in patients with gastrointestinal tumors who developed high-grade lymphopenia. The cohort comprised approximately 21 patients with gastrointestinal tumors who received either photon or proton therapy and then developed lymphopenia. The study was designed to characterize how the impact on the immune system differs between the two radiation modalities.

The method behind the library was the immunoSEQ multiplex PCR assay. T cell repertoires were profiled by deep sequencing of rearranged TCR beta loci, alongside multiparametric flow cytometry. TCRdb provides this immuneACCESS table in a form limited to in-frame rearrangements. Some clones are lacking; in checked studies, under half of them reflect an unresolved V gene, and why the rest are absent is not known. This sample comprises about 22,000 clones, around 90% of them detected only once. Together, the top ten hold roughly a tenth of the sample. What the work shows at the level of the full study, not this receptor alone: After the lymphocyte count nadir, oligoclonal expansion, especially of CD8+ Temra cells, was observed in photon-treated repertoires, and the drop in diversity was driven by this expansion. The authors looked at the survival association only in patients who died, and they framed better survival with proton therapy as a possibility rather than a demonstrated result. Proton-treated patients stayed relatively stable during treatment, while photon-treated patients lost naive T cells and TCR diversity and gained effector/memory populations. Across the cohort, a larger post-nadir drop in TCR diversity was inversely correlated with overall survival time among patients who died.

As for this clone: Its recognized antigen is unknown. Within one base of it there is no much larger clone, and no base qualities were kept.

The CDR3 runs 13 residues from the cysteine to the phenylalanine. Of the read, only the CDR3 DNA is kept; its 39 bases are in frame from base 1. The junction shows trimming of 1 base on V and 3 bases on J, plus 4 bases between the germline ends. The germline V gene sets CDR1 to MGHDK and CDR2 to SYGVNS. Sequences were derived from peripheral blood, sampled from a patient treated with proton-based radiotherapy. This sequence uses TRBV25-1 and TRBJ2-1; the D gene assignment is ambiguous. This TCR was sampled from a woman between 70 and 85 years old with pancreatic cancer. Some clones in this sample may be carry-over from other donors' samples. The CDR3 loop reads CASSEFGYNEQFF. The DNA reads as follows: TGTGCCAGCAGTGAATTTGGCTACAATGAGCAGTTCTTC.